One sample yielded the 31 T cell receptor beta chains listed below, sequenced in a study of blood T cell repertoires in COVID-19. This table comes from immunoSEQ multiplex PCR, and its TCRdb copy is limited to in-frame clones, with some not included. The data hold some 100,000 clones, with 85% to 90% observed a single time. The specimen was peripheral blood. The receptors shown here come from an elderly woman with active COVID-19.

V is TRBV7-8 and J is TRBJ2-3, with 8 bases matching TRBD2. The germline gives CDR1 SGHVS, CDR2 FQNEAQ. J was trimmed by 2 bases and V by 5 bases; bases with no gene match: 6. The CDR3 spans 15 residues. The CDR3 protein is CASSRLAGFTDTQYF. The DNA for the CDR3 is TGTGCCAGCAGCCGATTAGCGGGGTTCACAGATACGCAGTATTTT.

This chain uses TRBV19 with TRBJ1-2, with a tentative D call TRBD1 (6 bases). The V gene lost 1 base and the J gene lost 1 base, with 10 bases spanning the gap. The length of the CDR3 is 15 residues. From germline, CDR1 is LNHDA and CDR2 SQIVND (reference sequence). The CDR3 bases are TGTGCCAGTAGTATAGTGGCCAGGGGTAACTATGGCTACACCTTC. Residues: CASSIVARGNYGYTF.

J is TRBJ2-2 and V is TRBV18; unclear D gene. Trimming left V 4 bases short and J 3 bases short, with 15 bases between. Germline CDR1 is KGHSH and CDR2 is LQKENI. The CDR3 has 16 amino acids. In nucleotides, the CDR3 is TGTGCCAGCTCACTTTATCCTCTATTGCACACCGGGGAGCTGTTTTTT. Translation gives CASSLYPLLHTGELFF. The whole variable domain, remainder taken from reference TRBV18 and TRBJ2-2, is NAGVMQNPRHLVRRRGQEARLRCSPMKGHSHVYWYRQLPEEGLKFMVYLQKENIIDESGMPKERFSAEFPKEGPSILRIQQVVRGDSAAYFCASSLYPLLHTGELFFGEGSRLTVL.

This rearrangement joins TRBV5-4 to TRBJ2-2; 12 positions match TRBD2. Germline CDR1 SGHNT, CDR2 YYREEE (reference sequence). The CDR3 loop spans 15 amino acids. After removal of 4 bases from V and 5 bases from J, the junction contained 3 bases not matched to a gene. This CDR3 is CASSASGRGTGELFF. CDR3 DNA sequence: TGTGCCAGCAGCGCTAGCGGGAGGGGGACCGGGGAGCTGTTTTTT.

V usage is TRBV5-1 and J usage is TRBJ2-7; TRBD2 matches at 15 bases. From germline, CDR1 is SGHRS and CDR2 YFSETQ. The trim removed 2 bases at V and 1 base at J, leaving 7 bases unmatched. The CDR3 is 18 residues long. CDR3 sequence reads: CASSLSGLAGGSSYEQYF. CDR3 sequence (DNA): TGCGCCAGCAGCTTATCGGGACTAGCGGGAGGAAGTTCCTACGAGCAGTACTTC.

The chain has TRBV14 and TRBJ2-3; 11 nucleotides line up with TRBD2. This CDR3 is built from 20 residues. J lost 1 base, V lost 3 bases, and 15 bases had no gene match. The V gene's germline CDR1 is SGHDN and CDR2 FVKESK. CDR3 in DNA: TGTGCCAGCAGCCACCATGGGAAACTAGCGGGAGTGGGTGGCACAGATACGCAGTATTTT. This codes for CASSHHGKLAGVGGTDTQYF. Full variable domain (rest looked up from reference TRBV14 and TRBJ2-3): EAGVTQFPSHSVIEKGQTVTLRCDPISGHDNLYWYRRVMGKEIKFLLHFVKESKQDESGMPNNRFLAERTGGTYSTLKVQPAELEDSGVYFCASSHHGKLAGVGGTDTQYFGPGTRLTVL.

CDR3 sequence: CASSDRLAGLVDTQYF. CDR3 nucleotides: TGTGCCAGCAGTGATCGGCTAGCGGGATTGGTGGATACGCAGTATTTT. The chain combines TRBV25-1 with TRBJ2-3; the match to TRBD2 covers 9 bases. This CDR3 contains 16 residues. Per the germline V gene, CDR1 is MGHDK and CDR2 is SYGVNS. V was clipped by 3 bases and J by 6 bases; unmatched bases: 10.

The genes are TRBV18 and TRBJ2-1; 9 nucleotides agree with TRBD2. The CDR3 totals 15 residues. Germline-derived CDR1 and CDR2 are KGHSH and LQKENI. The junction had 13 bases not matched to a gene; V was cut back by 6 bases and J by 10 bases. The CDR3 sequence is CASSPQPGLAGEQFF. The CDR3 region has the DNA TGTGCCAGCTCGCCTCAGCCGGGACTAGCAGGCGAGCAGTTCTTC.

The rearrangement links TRBV19 to TRBJ2-7; 7 nucleotides agree with TRBD1. The CDR3 has 16 amino acids. Trimming cost V 3 bases and J 6 bases; bases outside gene matches: 14. Looked up from germline, CDR1 is LNHDA and CDR2 is SQIVND (reference sequence). CDR3 nucleotides: TGTGCCAGTAGTATTAAGCGGACAGGCCTTGGCACCGAGCAGTACTTC. As protein: CASSIKRTGLGTEQYF.

V usage is TRBV5-1 and J usage is TRBJ1-1, with D hard to call. CDR1 and CDR2 from the germline V gene are SGHRS and YFSETQ. The length of the CDR3 is 14 residues. V lost 2 bases, J lost 0 bases, and 8 bases lay in between. The DNA for the CDR3 is TGCGCCAGCAGCTTCACCAGGATGAACACTGAAGCTTTCTTT. Its translation is CASSFTRMNTEAFF.

This sequence joins TRBV5-5 and TRBJ2-1; 11 bases map to TRBD2. The CDR3 runs 15 residues. Trimming removed 4 bases from V and 4 bases from J; junction bases left unmatched: 4. From germline, CDR1 is SGHKS and CDR2 YYEKEE (reference sequence). The CDR3 region is CASSPPSGGYNEQFF. For the CDR3, the DNA is TGTGCCAGCAGCCCACCTAGCGGGGGGTACAATGAGCAGTTCTTC.

The chain is built from TRBV7-9 and TRBJ2-2, with 9 bases lining up with TRBD1. The length of the CDR3 is 18 residues. Losses at the gene ends were 5 bases for V and 5 bases for J; bases not matched to a gene: 15. From germline, CDR1 is SEHNR and CDR2 FQNEAQ (reference sequence). The CDR3 DNA sequence: TGTGCCAGCAGCCCGAGGCCTCGGACAGGGGTTGGAACCGGGGAGCTGTTTTTT. The encoded protein is CASSPRPRTGVGTGELFF.

This sequence joins TRBV12-1 and TRBJ2-3; TRBD1, as called in the table, went unchecked against the DNA. TRBV12-1 is a known pseudogene. The CDR3 contains 14 residues. The CDR3 coding sequence is TGTGCCAGCAGCCGTTGGACAGGGGAAGATACGCAGTATTTT. Protein sequence: CASSRWTGEDTQYF.

This chain uses TRBV27 with TRBJ2-5, with 9 positions matching TRBD1. V trimming: 5 bases; J trimming: 2 bases; junction bases outside the gene matches: 6. Per germline, CDR1 MNHEY and CDR2 SMNVEV (reference sequence). The CDR3 has 15 residues. CDR3 residues: CASSRTGVFQETQYF. CDR3 nucleotides: TGTGCCAGCAGTCGGACAGGGGTGTTTCAAGAGACCCAGTACTTC.

This clone was seen a single time. V is TRBV7-2 and J is TRBJ2-4, with TRBD2 matching over 12 bases. Germline CDR1 reads SGHTA; CDR2 reads FQGNSA. The CDR3 runs to 18 residues. The J segment lost 5 bases and the V segment lost 5 bases, leaving 13 bases of the junction unmatched. This chain's CDR3 is CASSLGLAGPRNQNIQYF. CDR3 coding DNA: TGTGCCAGCAGCCTCGGACTAGCGGGACCCAGAAACCAAAACATTCAGTACTTC.

The chain couples TRBV15 to TRBJ2-2, with a weak D call TRBD2 (5 bases). The CDR3 sequence is 15 residues long. CDR1 LNHNV and CDR2 YYDKDF come from the germline V gene (reference sequence). V was pared by 0 bases and J by 2 bases, with 7 bases between. This chain's CDR3 is CATSRERVNTGELFF. The CDR3 DNA reads TGTGCCACCAGCAGAGAGAGGGTTAACACCGGGGAGCTGTTTTTT.

V usage is TRBV9 and J usage is TRBJ2-1; 7 nucleotides line up with TRBD2. CDR3 length equals 12 residues. The germline CDR1 and CDR2 sequences are SGDLS and YYNGEE. Trimming took 8 bases from V and 8 from J; bases not matched to a gene: 7. CDR3 in DNA: TGTGCCAGTGGACTAGATATCGATGAGCAGTTCTTC. Protein product: CASGLDIDEQFF.

This clone was observed once. This chain connects TRBV28 to TRBJ2-6, with D possibly matching TRBD2 (6 bases). This CDR3 is built from 14 residues. Germline CDR1 and CDR2: MDHEN and SYDVKM. V lost 7 bases to trimming and J lost 2 bases, with 9 bases between them. Written as DNA, the CDR3 is TGTGCCAGCACCTCGGGGGCTGGGGCCAACGTCCTGACTTTC. Its protein product is CASTSGAGANVLTF.

The chain has TRBV27 and TRBJ2-3, with 8 bases aligning to TRBD2. Germline CDR1 is MNHEY and CDR2 is SMNVEV (reference sequence). The CDR3 extends over 16 amino acids. V dropped 5 bases and J dropped 4; count of bases not matched to a gene: 11. CDR3 sequence reads: CASSPRTVAGSDTQYF. DNA for the CDR3: TGTGCCAGCAGTCCCCGAACGGTAGCGGGATCAGATACGCAGTATTTT.

The chain combines TRBV20-1 with TRBJ2-4; the match to TRBD2 covers 7 bases. Germline CDR1 and CDR2: DFQATT and SNEGSKA (reference sequence). J gave up 0 bases and V 3 bases, and 5 bases lay outside the gene matches. The CDR3 totals 15 residues. This CDR3 reads CSASDGRIAKNIQYF. The CDR3 DNA follows: TGCAGTGCTAGTGACGGGAGGATAGCCAAAAACATTCAGTACTTC.

The CDR3, as DNA: TGTGCCAGCAGCTTGCTGCGGGCCTACGAGCAGTACTTC. This gives the protein CASSLLRAYEQYF. The V and J genes are TRBV5-6 and TRBJ2-7; the D gene is possibly TRBD2 (5 bases). Germline V gene lookup returns CDR1 SGHDT and CDR2 YYEEEE. The CDR3 is 13 residues long. Trimming pared 1 base from V and 2 bases from J, leaving 7 bases between. The variable domain in full, with the rest retrieved from reference TRBV5-6 and TRBJ2-7, is DAGVTQSPTHLIKTRGQQVTLRCSPKSGHDTVSWYQQALGQGPQFIFQYYEEEERQRGNFPDRFSGHQFPNYSSELNVNALLLGDSALYLCASSLLRAYEQYFGPGTRLTVT.

There are a few counts of this clone. The chain recombines TRBV7-2 with TRBJ2-7; 8 bases line up with TRBD1. This CDR3 contains 14 residues. V lost 5 bases and J lost 4; bases outside the gene matches: 7. The germline V gene encodes CDR1 SGHTA and CDR2 FQGNSA. CDR3 in amino acids: CASSPDRVGYEQYF. The DNA for the CDR3 is TGTGCCAGCAGCCCGGACAGGGTCGGTTACGAGCAGTACTTC.

CDR3 amino acids: CASSNSLLAVVRELFF. The CDR3 DNA reads as TGTGCCAGTAGTAATTCCTTACTAGCGGTGGTGCGGGAGCTGTTTTTT. The chain is built from TRBV19 and TRBJ2-2; TRBD2 aligns across 8 bases. This CDR3 is built from 16 residues. The V gene's germline CDR1 is LNHDA and CDR2 SQIVND (reference sequence). Losses at the gene ends were 4 bases for V and 9 bases for J; bases not matched to a gene: 13.

The gene calls are TRBV28 and TRBJ1-2; tentatively, D is TRBD1 (6 bases). Germline V gene sequence: CDR1 MDHEN, CDR2 SYDVKM. The CDR3 spans 12 residues. The ends were cut back, 10 bases at V and 7 bases at J, with 16 bases in the middle. The CDR3 spells CATSNARGGYTF. CDR3 in DNA: TGTGCCACTTCAAATGCCAGGGGTGGCTACACCTTC.

The J gene is TRBJ2-5, the V gene TRBV14; TRBD1 might be the D (7 bases). With 1 base removed from V and 5 bases from J, the gap between germline ends came to 14 bases. The CDR3 has 15 residues. CDR1 is SGHDN and CDR2 is FVKESK in the germline V gene. CDR3 protein: CASSQGSAGGETQYF. The CDR3 nucleotides are TGTGCCAGCAGCCAAGGTTCCGCAGGGGGGGAGACCCAGTACTTC.

The sample holds a few counts of this clone. V usage is TRBV19 and J usage is TRBJ2-1; TRBD2 might be the D (6 bases). The CDR3 has 13 residues. CDR1 is LNHDA, CDR2 SQIVND, per germline (reference sequence). V shed 10 bases and J shed 0 bases, with 10 bases lying between them. CDR3 DNA: TGTGCCACCGGGAGTAACTCCTACAATGAGCAGTTCTTC. This translates into CATGSNSYNEQFF.

This chain links TRBV18 with TRBJ1-2, with D unresolved. This CDR3 region has 14 residues. The germline CDR1 and CDR2 sequences are KGHSH and LQKENI. Trimming left V 4 bases short and J 8 bases short, with 17 bases between. CDR3 coding DNA: TGTGCCAGCTCACTCCGGGAGCCAATCGACGGCTACACCTTC. Translating it yields CASSLREPIDGYTF.

V gene TRBV9 combines with J gene TRBJ2-1, with a weak D call TRBD2 (6 bases). This CDR3 contains 15 residues. V dropped 0 bases and J dropped 0 bases, with 7 bases sitting between them. Germline V gene sequence: CDR1 SGDLS, CDR2 YYNGEE. Here the CDR3 DNA reads TGTGCCAGCAGCGTAGTCGGGAGCTCCTACAATGAGCAGTTCTTC. Translating gives CASSVVGSSYNEQFF.

The genes are TRBV5-1 and TRBJ2-3; the D is unclear. The ends were cut back, 0 bases at V and 2 bases at J, with 13 bases in the middle. CDR1 is SGHRS, CDR2 YFSETQ, per germline. The CDR3 runs to 16 residues. CDR3 residues: CASSLAVSLPTDTQYF. CDR3 nucleotides: TGCGCCAGCAGCTTGGCCGTATCACTTCCCACAGATACGCAGTATTTT.

The chain carries TRBV19 and TRBJ1-2; tentative D call: TRBD1 (6 bases). With 2 bases removed from V and 8 bases from J, the gap between germline ends came to 12 bases. The CDR3 is made up of 13 amino acids. The V gene's germline CDR1 is LNHDA and CDR2 SQIVND (reference sequence). CDR3 region: CASSISGGQGYTF. DNA of the CDR3: TGTGCCAGTAGTATAAGCGGGGGCCAGGGCTACACCTTC.

This chain links TRBV5-5 with TRBJ2-7; TRBD2 matches at 9 bases. CDR3 size: 16 residues. Unmatched junction bases numbered 8, after V lost 0 bases and J lost 4 bases. Germline V CDR1 and CDR2: SGHKS, YYEKEE (reference sequence). This CDR3 reads CASSLEGGRAAYEQYF. The CDR3 coding sequence is TGTGCCAGCAGCTTGGAAGGCGGGAGGGCCGCTTACGAGCAGTACTTC.